The 2 T cell receptor beta chains in this list originate from one sample, sequenced in a study of regulatory T cells in long-lasting Graves disease. Described time point: persistent/refractory GD, antithyroid drugs over 5 years with positive TRAb. RNA from PBMCs was the source of the TCR library. The TCR beta library used iRepertoire HTBI primers with Arm-PCR amplification of CDR3. TCRdb independently ran MiXCR on the multiplex PCR reads; one entry per CDR3 protein. This table has about 310,000 distinct CDR3 sequences, 22% appearing once. This sample comprised peripheral blood mononuclear cells (PBMCs), obtained when the disease was refractory, from a patient treated with antithyroid drugs. The receptors originated from a female donor with Graves disease.

This clonotype appeared many times. This chain links TRBV28 with TRBJ1-1; TRBD1 is a possible D gene (5 bases). Per the germline V gene, CDR1 is MDHEN and CDR2 is SYDVKM. Trimming took 7 bases from V and 1 from J, leaving 16 bases between them. This CDR3 spans 15 amino acids. The CDR3 reads CASTPRGGGNTEAFF. As DNA, the CDR3 is TGTGCCAGCACCCCGAGGGGTGGTGGGAACACTGAAGCTTTCTTT.

The chain is built from TRBV20-1 and TRBJ2-4; D is possibly TRBD2 (6 bases). The germline V gene encodes CDR1 DFQATT and CDR2 SNEGSKA (reference sequence). This CDR3 comprises 15 residues. Trimming left V 1 base short and J 3 bases short, with 13 bases between. The CDR3: CSARGGRDGKNIQYF. The CDR3 coding sequence is TGCAGTGCTAGAGGCGGGCGGGATGGCAAAAACATTCAGTACTTC.